This T cell receptor beta chain is drawn from a study of blood T cell repertoires in COVID-19. Overall study: PBMCs, B-cell-depleted T cells, or T cells provided the cDNA or gDNA that made up the material.

Measured with immunoSEQ multiplex PCR; TCRdb has only the in-frame clones, and not every one. Of about 160,000 clones listed, 82% were seen once; the top ten hold roughly 20%. Participant age was about 18 to 89 years, and participants resided in 25 or so US areas. Clinical history reported by participants formed the basis on which cohorts were assigned. Recovery meant two consecutive negative NP/OP PCR tests, professional clearance, or resolved symptoms. V was clipped by 5 bases and J by 7 bases; unmatched bases: 17. Germline CDR1 is GTSNPN and CDR2 is SVGIG (reference sequence). This CDR3 is built from 16 residues.

Sequenced input: PBMCs or T cells enriched from blood (not recorded which). The chain carries TRBV30 and TRBJ2-7, with TRBD1 identical over 10 bases. This clonotype was obtained from a man aged 55-75 years who had recovered from COVID-19. Here the CDR3 reads CAWHKPGQGGTEEQYF. CDR3 in DNA: TGTGCCTGGCACAAGCCTGGACAGGGGGGAACGGAGGAGCAGTACTTC.